One sample yielded the 27 T cell receptor beta chains listed below, sequenced in a study of blood T cell repertoires in COVID-19 (dated by TCRdb to between 2020 and 2021). Libraries were constructed by the immunoSEQ multiplex PCR assay. This is the immuneACCESS table as TCRdb keeps it, with only in-frame sequences that have V and J called. A part of the clones is gone; compared with another copy, unresolved V genes explain less than half, and the rest is unexplained. Here the sample has roughly 100,000 clones; about 90% occur a single time. The ten largest make up 5.2% of the sample. Sequencing was carried out using peripheral blood. These receptors originate from a woman aged 50 to 60 with COVID-19, enrolled during active disease.

This clone was seen a handful of times. The chain couples TRBV6-2 or TRBV6-3 to TRBJ1-1; TRBD1 matches at 10 bases. Germline CDR1 reads MNHEY; CDR2 reads SVGEGT. The junction had 6 bases not matched to a gene; V was cut back by 5 bases and J by 3 bases. CDR3 length: 15 amino acids. The CDR3 region is CASSHGTGADTEAFF. Here the CDR3 DNA reads TGTGCCAGCAGTCACGGGACAGGGGCCGACACTGAAGCTTTCTTT.

Concerning this clone itself: Germline is not matched at one junction end, which may reflect a read error. The chain combines TRBV11-2 with TRBJ2-7, with a weak D call TRBD2 (5 bases). Germline V gives CDR1 SGHAT, CDR2 FQNNGV. This CDR3 region has 12 residues. The CDR3 reads CASSLGAGEGFF. CDR3 DNA sequence: TGTGCCAGCAGCTTAGGGGCGGGTGAGGGTTTTTTC.

This clone was seen only once. Here the CDR3 DNA reads TGCGCCAGCAGCCAAGCAGGAGATACGCAGTATTTT. The encoded protein is CASSQAGDTQYF. This chain links TRBV4-1 with TRBJ2-3; no reliable D call. Trimming stripped 1 base from V and 5 bases from J, with 4 bases between. Germline CDR1 reads MGHRA; CDR2 reads YSYEKL. The CDR3 is made up of 12 amino acids.

The J gene is TRBJ2-7, the V gene TRBV28, with 10 bases that match TRBD1. CDR1 and CDR2 from the germline V gene are MDHEN and SYDVKM. This CDR3 contains 14 residues. V was pared by 6 bases and J by 4 bases, with 6 bases of the junction left unmatched. The CDR3 sequence: CASSPGTGVYEQYF. The DNA of the CDR3 is TGTGCCAGCAGCCCCGGGACAGGGGTATACGAGCAGTACTTC.

This rearrangement joins TRBV4-2 to TRBJ2-1; 10 bases map to TRBD2. This CDR3 is built from 16 residues. Losses at the gene ends were 0 bases for V and 7 bases for J; bases not matched to a gene: 6. From germline, CDR1 is LGHNA and CDR2 YNFKEQ. The DNA of the CDR3 is TGTGCCAGCAGCCAAGAATGGACTAGCGGTAAGAATGAGCAGTTCTTC. Its protein product is CASSQEWTSGKNEQFF.

The J gene is TRBJ2-7, the V gene TRBV6-2 or TRBV6-3; a weak D match, TRBD1 (5 bases). V was pared by 2 bases and J by 7 bases, with 18 bases between. Germline CDR1 reads MNHEY; CDR2 reads SVGEGT. The CDR3 totals 15 residues. In DNA, the CDR3 is TGTGCCAGCAGTTACCCCCTTCGACAGATACGAGAGCAGTACTTC. Translation: CASSYPLRQIREQYF.

A few counts support this clone. This rearrangement joins TRBV12-5 to TRBJ1-4, with D hard to call. This CDR3 is built from 15 residues. Germline V gene data show CDR1 as LGHNT and CDR2 as FRNRAP. The V and J ends lost 3 bases and 8 bases respectively, with 16 bases between them. The CDR3 loop reads CASGFNGGSGEKLFF. The CDR3 coding sequence is TGTGCTAGTGGTTTCAATGGAGGGTCGGGCGAAAAACTGTTTTTT.

The V gene is TRBV28, the J gene TRBJ1-1; TRBD1 is a possible D gene (5 bases). CDR1 and CDR2 (germline): MDHEN, SYDVKM. The CDR3 extends over 15 amino acids. The V and J ends lost 6 bases and 6 bases respectively, with 20 bases between them. Here the CDR3 reads CASRRRQSAFAEAFF. DNA for the CDR3: TGTGCCAGCAGGCGAAGACAGAGTGCGTTCGCTGAAGCTTTCTTT.

The rearrangement links TRBV4-3 to TRBJ2-7, with a weak D call TRBD1 (5 bases). The CDR3 runs 16 residues. Germline-derived CDR1 and CDR2 are LGHNA and YSLEER. Trimming stripped 0 bases from V and 0 bases from J, with 12 bases between. CDR3 coding DNA: TGCGCCAGCAGCCAAGACAGGGCTAGTCGCTCCTACGAGCAGTACTTC. Translated: CASSQDRASRSYEQYF.

The V and J genes are TRBV10-3 and TRBJ2-2; D may be TRBD1 (6 bases). Germline V gene sequence: CDR1 ENHRY, CDR2 SYGVKD. CDR3 length: 15 amino acids. Trimming stripped 2 bases from V and 5 bases from J, with 12 bases between. The CDR3 nucleotides read TGTGCCATCAGTGAGGGGGCAGGGGTAACCGGGGAGCTGTTTTTT. Amino acids: CAISEGAGVTGELFF.

The chain links TRBV19 to TRBJ1-1, with D perhaps TRBD1 (6 bases). CDR3 size: 13 residues. Germline V gene data show CDR1 as LNHDA and CDR2 as SQIVND (reference sequence). V lost 6 bases to trimming and J lost 5 bases, with 13 bases between them. The CDR3 here is CASRLRGSTEAFF. The CDR3 DNA is TGTGCCAGTAGACTAAGGGGGTCGACTGAAGCTTTCTTT.

V is TRBV7-2 and J is TRBJ2-5; 12 bases are a match to TRBD2. Germline CDR1 reads SGHTA; CDR2 reads FQGNSA. This CDR3 comprises 15 residues. Trimming removed 5 bases from V and 3 bases from J; junction bases left unmatched: 4. CDR3 DNA: TGTGCCAGCAGCACCCGACTAGCGGGGGAAGAGACCCAGTACTTC. Its protein is CASSTRLAGEETQYF.

This clone was observed a handful of times. The rearrangement uses TRBV6-5 and TRBJ2-7, with 10 bases lining up with TRBD1. The J segment lost 4 bases and the V segment lost 6 bases, leaving 9 bases of the junction unmatched. The CDR3 extends over 15 amino acids. Germline V gene lookup returns CDR1 MNHEY and CDR2 SVGAGI. The CDR3 region is CASSRYRQGAYEQYF. The CDR3 bases are TGTGCCAGCAGCCGTTACCGACAGGGGGCTTACGAGCAGTACTTC.

The chain is built from TRBV3-1 (or the pseudogene TRBV3-2) and TRBJ2-7, with 9 bases matching TRBD1. V shed 1 base, J shed 2 bases, and the junction held 9 bases outside the gene matches. The CDR3 is 17 amino acids. The V gene's germline CDR1 is LGHDT and CDR2 YNNKEL (reference sequence). The CDR3 DNA follows: TGTGCCAGCAGCCAAGTAGGACAGGGGACCTTCACCTACGAGCAGTACTTC. Protein: CASSQVGQGTFTYEQYF.

V usage is TRBV9 and J usage is TRBJ2-2; 10 bases agree with TRBD1. This CDR3 is 15 amino acids long. V shed 3 bases, J shed 5 bases, and the junction held 4 bases outside the gene matches. Germline V gene sequence: CDR1 SGDLS, CDR2 YYNGEE. In DNA form, the CDR3 reads TGTGCCAGCAGCGGACAGGGGGCCTGGACCGGGGAGCTGTTTTTT. Translation gives CASSGQGAWTGELFF.

The chain joins TRBV28 to TRBJ2-1; 8 bases map to TRBD1. This CDR3 comprises 16 residues. Trimming cost V 6 bases and J 10 bases; bases outside gene matches: 17. CDR1 is MDHEN and CDR2 is SYDVKM in the germline V gene. This CDR3 is CASSLLLSQGAGEQFF. CDR3 in DNA: TGTGCCAGCAGCCTCCTCCTCTCTCAGGGGGCAGGGGAGCAGTTCTTC.

The rearrangement joins TRBV24-1 to TRBJ1-2; possibly TRBD1 for D (6 bases). The CDR3 totals 14 residues. The V end was cut by 3 bases, the J end by 2 bases, with 9 bases between. Germline V CDR1 and CDR2: KGHDR, SFDVKD. CDR3 in amino acids: CATSDPGQNYGYTF. CDR3 bases: TGTGCCACCAGTGATCCGGGACAAAACTATGGCTACACCTTC.

This chain links TRBV20-1 with TRBJ2-1; 10 bases are a match to TRBD2. The CDR3 is 11 residues long. Germline loops: CDR1 DFQATT, CDR2 SNEGSKA (reference sequence). J was trimmed by 13 bases and V by 1 base; bases with no gene match: 1. The CDR3 DNA is TGCAGTGCTAGAGGACTAGCGGGTCAGTTCTTC. This codes for CSARGLAGQFF.

The chain's CDR3 is CASSLRAGGRYEQYF. Here the CDR3 DNA reads TGTGCCAGCAGTTTAAGGGCAGGGGGGAGGTACGAGCAGTACTTC. The chain links TRBV28 to TRBJ2-7, with D perhaps matching TRBD1 (7 bases). Germline CDR1 is MDHEN and CDR2 is SYDVKM. The CDR3 totals 15 residues. V shed 2 bases and J shed 4 bases, with 15 bases lying between them.

V usage is TRBV18 and J usage is TRBJ2-5; 10 nucleotides line up with TRBD2. CDR1 KGHSH and CDR2 LQKENI come from the germline V gene. CDR3 length equals 17 residues. The V segment lost 2 bases and the J segment 2 bases; nucleotides outside the gene matches: 8. The CDR3 is CASSPSVAGGPQETQYF. For the CDR3, the DNA is TGTGCCAGCTCACCATCGGTAGCGGGGGGCCCACAAGAGACCCAGTACTTC.

This clone turned up a few times. The rearrangement uses TRBV30 and TRBJ2-7, with 12 bases aligning to TRBD2. The germline CDR1 and CDR2 sequences are GTSNPN and SVGIG (reference sequence). The CDR3 is 12 residues long. The V gene end was trimmed by 7 bases and the J gene end by 9 bases; junction bases not matched to a gene: 7. CDR3: CAYTSGGQGQYF. DNA of the CDR3: TGTGCCTACACTAGCGGGGGGCAAGGGCAGTACTTC. The full variable domain, rest sourced from reference TRBV30 and TRBJ2-7, is SQTIHQWPATLVQPVGSPLSLECTVEGTSNPNLYWYRQAAGRGLQLLFYSVGIGQISSEVPQNLSASRPQDRQFILSSKKLLLSDSGFYLCAYTSGGQGQYFGPGTRLTVT.

The chain recombines TRBV9 with TRBJ1-5; maybe TRBD1 (6 bases). The CDR3 extends over 14 amino acids. V was shortened by 4 bases and J by 3 bases, with 11 bases between the two germline ends. The germline CDR1 and CDR2 sequences are SGDLS and YYNGEE. CDR3 loop: CASSLGQNNQPQHF. The CDR3 nucleotides are TGTGCCAGCAGCCTCGGACAGAACAATCAGCCCCAGCATTTT.

The chain couples TRBV5-1 to TRBJ2-3, with 11 bases fitting TRBD1. The germline V gene has CDR1 SGHRS and CDR2 YFSETQ. Germline trimming cut 9 bases from V and 5 bases from J; bases unmatched to any gene: 8. The CDR3 is made up of 14 amino acids. Written as DNA, the CDR3 is TGCGCCACCGGGACAGGGGGTGCCGGAGATACGCAGTATTTT. It is translated as CATGTGGAGDTQYF.

The V call is TRBV30, the J call TRBJ2-2; D is ambiguous. The CDR3 covers 15 residues. Trimming took 0 bases from V and 4 from J, leaving 12 bases between them. The germline V gene encodes CDR1 GTSNPN and CDR2 SVGIG (reference sequence). CDR3 nucleotide sequence: TGTGCCTGGAGTGTATTCGGGTCCTTCACCGGGGAGCTGTTTTTT. This gives the protein CAWSVFGSFTGELFF.

The chain joins TRBV2 to TRBJ1-4, with D uncertain. In germline, CDR1 is SNHLY, CDR2 FYNNEI. The V gene lost 2 bases and the J gene lost 8 bases, with 9 bases spanning the gap. This CDR3 is built from 13 residues. DNA for the CDR3: TGTGCCAGCAGTGAATTGGGAGGAGAAAAACTGTTTTTT. It is translated as CASSELGGEKLFF.

V gene TRBV4-2 combines with J gene TRBJ2-7; tentatively, D is TRBD1 (6 bases). CDR1 and CDR2 from the germline V gene are LGHNA and YNFKEQ. Between the trimmed V and J ends, which lost 2 bases and 4 bases, there was a span of 9 bases. The CDR3 extends over 13 amino acids. CDR3 sequence: CASSQFRGYEQYF. In nucleotides, the CDR3 is TGTGCCAGCAGCCAATTCAGGGGATACGAGCAGTACTTC.

The chain is built from TRBV28 and TRBJ2-5, with a weak D call TRBD2 (5 bases). V shed 6 bases and J shed 7 bases, with 15 bases lying between them. Germline values: CDR1 MDHEN, CDR2 SYDVKM. The CDR3 contains 13 residues. In DNA, the CDR3 is TGTGCCAGCAGCTCCCCCGACGCGGGGACCCAGTACTTC. Encoded protein: CASSSPDAGTQYF.